Each of the 7 T cell receptor beta chains below was sequenced from the same sample in a study of blood T cell repertoires in COVID-19. TCRdb's table, derived via immunoSEQ multiplex PCR, lists solely in-frame clones and lacks some. The table includes fewer than 350,000 clones, around 90% detected once. Sequencing was performed on peripheral blood. These receptors were taken from a woman in her twenties or thirties with COVID-19, enrolled during active disease.

The chain links TRBV19 to TRBJ1-5, with TRBD1 identical over 7 bases. Per the germline V gene, CDR1 is LNHDA and CDR2 is SQIVND (reference sequence). Unmatched junction bases numbered 11, after V lost 10 bases and J lost 5 bases. The CDR3 loop spans 14 amino acids. CDR3: CATATGVGDQPQHF. CDR3 coding DNA: TGTGCCACTGCCACAGGGGTGGGTGATCAGCCCCAGCATTTT.

The V gene is TRBV4-3, the J gene TRBJ2-5; weak D call: TRBD2 (6 bases). V lost 3 bases and J 5 bases, leaving 16 bases between the germline ends. The germline gives CDR1 LGHNA, CDR2 YSLEER. The CDR3 is made up of 15 amino acids. The CDR3 sequence is CASSQTGGGRETQYF. The CDR3 DNA reads as TGCGCCAGCAGCCAGACCGGTGGAGGGCGGGAGACCCAGTACTTC.

The chain carries TRBV6-6 and TRBJ2-5; 11 bases match TRBD1. Germline V gives CDR1 MNHNY, CDR2 SVGAGI (reference sequence). V dropped 4 bases and J dropped 5; count of bases not matched to a gene: 3. This CDR3 is built from 14 residues. The CDR3: CASSWGQGVETQYF. The CDR3 DNA is TGTGCCAGCAGTTGGGGACAGGGGGTGGAGACCCAGTACTTC.

The chain joins TRBV5-4 to TRBJ1-2, with a possible D match to TRBD1 (5 bases). Germline CDR1 reads SGHNT; CDR2 reads YYREEE (reference sequence). This CDR3 contains 14 residues. Trimming shortened V by 0 bases and J by 8 bases, and 14 bases separated the two germline ends. The CDR3 DNA is TGTGCCAGCAGCTTGGGCCAGGGTGTAGGAGGCTACACCTTC. It yields the protein CASSLGQGVGGYTF.

This sequence joins TRBV9 and TRBJ2-3; D not resolved. CDR1 is SGDLS and CDR2 is YYNGEE in the germline V gene. The CDR3 is made up of 15 amino acids. Trimming shortened V by 0 bases and J by 3 bases, and 11 bases separated the two germline ends. The CDR3 DNA reads as TGTGCCAGCAGCGTAGATCCGGAGATAACAGATACGCAGTATTTT. This gives the protein CASSVDPEITDTQYF.

As concerns this clone: Other DNA sequences in the sample encode the same CDR3. V and J are TRBV2 and TRBJ1-1, with D uncertain. Germline CDR1 reads SNHLY; CDR2 reads FYNNEI. CDR3 length: 11 amino acids. The V and J ends lost 6 bases and 4 bases respectively, with 6 bases between them. Written as DNA, the CDR3 is TGTGCCAGCAGCCCCAGCACTGAAGCTTTCTTT. This encodes CASSPSTEAFF.

V gene TRBV3-1 (or the pseudogene TRBV3-2) combines with J gene TRBJ2-7; 9 nucleotides agree with TRBD2. V was clipped by 1 base and J by 5 bases; unmatched bases: 3. Per germline, CDR1 LGHDT and CDR2 YNNKEL (reference sequence). This CDR3 comprises 14 residues. CDR3 sequence: CASSQVAGVNEQYF. As DNA, the CDR3 is TGTGCCAGCAGCCAAGTAGCGGGAGTAAACGAGCAGTACTTC.